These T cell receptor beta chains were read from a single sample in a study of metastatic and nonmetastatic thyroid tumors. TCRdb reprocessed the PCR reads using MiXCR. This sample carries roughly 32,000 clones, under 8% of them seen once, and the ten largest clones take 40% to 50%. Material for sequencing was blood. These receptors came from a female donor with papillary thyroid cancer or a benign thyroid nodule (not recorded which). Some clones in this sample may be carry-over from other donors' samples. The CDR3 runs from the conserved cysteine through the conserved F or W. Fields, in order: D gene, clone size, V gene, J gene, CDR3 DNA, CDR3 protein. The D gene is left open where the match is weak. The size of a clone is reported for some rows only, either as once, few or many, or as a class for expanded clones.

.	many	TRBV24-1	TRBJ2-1	TGTGCCACCAGTGAAGAGTTCGGAAGGTCCAATGAGCAGTTCTTC	CATSEEFGRSNEQFF
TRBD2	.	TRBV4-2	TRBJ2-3	TGTGCCAGCAGCCAAGTAGGACTAGCGGGAGGGGTGTTGGTAGATACGCAGTATTTT	CASSQVGLAGGVLVDTQYF
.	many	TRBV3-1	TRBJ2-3	TGTGCCAGCAGCCAAGTGGCCATCCGGGGCACAGATACGCAGTATTTT	CASSQVAIRGTDTQYF
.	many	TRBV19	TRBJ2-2	TGTGCCAGTAGTCCCCCAACGGAGATCACCGGGGAGCTGTTTTTT	CASSPPTEITGELFF
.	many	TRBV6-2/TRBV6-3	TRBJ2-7	TGTGCCAGCAGTTACTCCGCGGGCGGACAGTACTTC	CASSYSAGGQYF
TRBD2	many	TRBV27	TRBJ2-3	TGTGCCAGCAGTTTTCTACTCGGGACTAGCGGGGGGGCCAAGGATACGCAGTATTTT	CASSFLLGTSGGAKDTQYF
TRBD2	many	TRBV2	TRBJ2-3	TGTGCCAGCACCAAGGGACTAGCGGGAGATACGCAGTATTTT	CASTKGLAGDTQYF
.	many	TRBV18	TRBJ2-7	TGTGCCAGCTCAACGGCCATCTCCTACGAGCAGTACTTC	CASSTAISYEQYF
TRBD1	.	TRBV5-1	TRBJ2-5	TGCGCCAGCAGCTTGAACCCAGGGGGATCCGAGACCCAGTACTTC	CASSLNPGGSETQYF
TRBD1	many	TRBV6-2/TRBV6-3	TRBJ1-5	TGTGCCAGCCACACAGGGGGCGCGAGGCCCCAGCATTTT	CASHTGGARPQHF
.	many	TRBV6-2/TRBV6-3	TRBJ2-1	TGTGCCAGCAGCTCCACAGTAGTGCTGTTCTTC	CASSSTVVLFF
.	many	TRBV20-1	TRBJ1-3	TGCAGTGCTAGCCCGAAACCGTTCTCTGGAAACACCATATATTTT	CSASPKPFSGNTIYF
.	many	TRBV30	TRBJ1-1	TGTGCCTGGAGTGTACGGCGGGGGGGGGTCACTGAAGCTTTCTTT	CAWSVRRGGVTEAFF
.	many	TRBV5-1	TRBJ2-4	TGCGCCAGCAGCCCGCCCCAGGCCGGAGGATTAGCCAAAAACATTCAGTACTTC	CASSPPQAGGLAKNIQYF
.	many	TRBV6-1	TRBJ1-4	TGTGCCAGCAGTGAACTGGTCAGAACTGAAAAACTGTTTTTT	CASSELVRTEKLFF
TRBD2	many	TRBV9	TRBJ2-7	TGTGCCAGCAGCGCGAGCGGGAACGGTTTCTACGAGCAGTACTTC	CASSASGNGFYEQYF
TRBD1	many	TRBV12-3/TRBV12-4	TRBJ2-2	TGTGCCAGCAGTCCCGGGACAGGGGGATTCACCGGGGAGCTGTTTTTT	CASSPGTGGFTGELFF
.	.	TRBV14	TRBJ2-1	TGTGCCAGCAGCCTATATAGCGGCAGGGAATATGAGCAGTTCTTC	CASSLYSGREYEQFF
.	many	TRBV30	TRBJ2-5	TGTGCCTGGAGTCCTTCCGTAGAGACCCAGTACTTC	CAWSPSVETQYF